The 27 T cell receptor beta chains below come from one sample, sequenced in a study of T cells expressing NK-cell markers. TCRdb reprocessed the 5' RACE reads and keeps a single row for each CDR3 protein, giving no DNA. This table lists 300,000 to 450,000 distinct CDR3 sequences. The sequencing input was blood T cells: a sorted CD56 or NKG2C T cell subset, CD4+ or CD8+ T cells, or bulk PBMC T cells (not recorded which). The receptor source for this set is a man aged 18-75 years in good health.

The CDR3 loop reads CSASASGVQNTQYF. The chain employs TRBV20-1 and TRBJ2-3; with no DNA, the TCRdb D assignment of TRBD2 cannot be verified. The CDR3 runs to 14 residues. Germline loops: CDR1 DFQATT, CDR2 SNEGSKA (reference sequence).

This chain links TRBV2 with TRBJ1-1; TCRdb returns TRBD1, unconfirmable since there is no DNA. Germline assignment: CDR1 SNHLY and CDR2 FYNNEI. This CDR3 comprises 14 residues. CDR3 residues: CASSVREGNTEAFF.

The chain couples TRBV5-1 to TRBJ2-1; checking the TCRdb D call of TRBD2 is not possible without DNA. CDR1 SGHRS and CDR2 YFSETQ come from the germline V gene. This CDR3 has 14 residues. The CDR3 sequence: CASSFRQSNNEQFF.

V usage is TRBV4-1 and J usage is TRBJ1-1; the D call from TCRdb, TRBD1, cannot be confirmed without DNA. This CDR3 has 16 residues. Germline CDR1 and CDR2: MGHRA and YSYEKL. CDR3 region: CASSPPWAVQNTEAFF.

The rearrangement joins TRBV9 to TRBJ1-5; TCRdb picks TRBD1, but there is no DNA to check that call. The CDR3 sequence is 15 residues long. The germline CDR1 and CDR2 sequences are SGDLS and YYNGEE. This chain's CDR3 is CASSKGPLSNQPQHF.

This chain connects TRBV4-2 to TRBJ1-2. CDR1 is LGHNA, CDR2 YNFKEQ, per germline. The CDR3 totals 16 residues. The CDR3 sequence is CASSQDRRQTNYGYTF.

The CDR3: CASSLTGSPQHF. The chain is built from TRBV12-3 or TRBV12-4 and TRBJ1-5; TCRdb designates TRBD1, a call that cannot be tested without DNA. The CDR3 is made up of 12 amino acids.

V gene TRBV18 combines with J gene TRBJ2-1; the D call of TRBD2 rests on TCRdb alone, since no DNA is present to check it. The CDR3 length is 13 residues. The germline CDR1 and CDR2 sequences are KGHSH and LQKENI. The CDR3 sequence: CASSSLGDNEQFF. Full variable domain (outside the CDR3, taken from reference TRBV18 and TRBJ2-1): NAGVMQNPRHLVRRRGQEARLRCSPMKGHSHVYWYRQLPEEGLKFMVYLQKENIIDESGMPKERFSAEFPKEGPSILRIQQVVRGDSAAYFCASSSLGDNEQFFGPGTRLTVL.

This chain uses TRBV7-2 with TRBJ2-5. This CDR3 is built from 14 residues. Germline assignment: CDR1 SGHTA and CDR2 FQGNSA. The CDR3 region is CASSLVGPKGTQYF.

The chain employs TRBV2 and TRBJ1-4. Germline CDR1 and CDR2: SNHLY and FYNNEI. The CDR3 sequence is 14 residues long. The CDR3: CASSADTTNEKLFF.

The chain is built from TRBV5-1 and TRBJ1-1; TCRdb outputs TRBD1, but without DNA this stays unchecked. Germline lookup yields CDR1 SGHRS and CDR2 YFSETQ. The CDR3 covers 14 residues. This CDR3 reads CASSNSDSITEAFF.

This chain links TRBV5-6 with TRBJ2-3; TCRdb gives TRBD2 as the D gene, but with no DNA this cannot be confirmed. This CDR3 comprises 17 residues. Germline CDR1 SGHDT, CDR2 YYEEEE. Here the CDR3 reads CASSQLGSGGPTDTQYF. The full variable domain, in which reference TRBV5-6 and TRBJ2-3 provide the parts outside the CDR3, is DAGVTQSPTHLIKTRGQQVTLRCSPKSGHDTVSWYQQALGQGPQFIFQYYEEEERQRGNFPDRFSGHQFPNYSSELNVNALLLGDSALYLCASSQLGSGGPTDTQYFGPGTRLTVL.

This chain uses TRBV6-2 or TRBV6-3 with TRBJ2-4; TCRdb's D call of TRBD1 is untestable without DNA. CDR1 and CDR2 from the germline V gene are MNHEY and SVGEGT. This CDR3 has 15 amino acids. This CDR3 is CASSYAGAAKNIQYF.

The chain combines TRBV6-5 with TRBJ1-4. Germline V CDR1 and CDR2: MNHEY, SVGAGI. This CDR3 has 15 residues. CDR3 protein: CASRYLLGTNEKLFF.

The chain links TRBV30 to TRBJ1-2. The CDR3 covers 13 residues. The germline V gene has CDR1 GTSNPN and CDR2 SVGIG (reference sequence). The chain's CDR3 is CAWIRGGRYGYTF.

CDR3 loop: CASSLDRGGRGELFF. This sequence joins TRBV7-8 and TRBJ2-2; TCRdb selects TRBD1, and the lack of DNA leaves this call unchecked. The CDR3 has 15 amino acids. Looked up from germline, CDR1 is SGHVS and CDR2 is FQNEAQ.

The rearrangement uses TRBV5-6 and TRBJ2-3; TCRdb reports TRBD2, a call that lacks DNA to check it against. The CDR3 extends over 16 amino acids. From germline, CDR1 is SGHDT and CDR2 YYEEEE. CDR3 sequence: CASSLRTSGGLDTQYF.

The rearrangement uses TRBV12-3 or TRBV12-4 and TRBJ1-6; the TCRdb call, TRBD1, lacks DNA for checking. CDR3 length: 15 residues. CDR3 region: CASSLARGAGSPLHF.

The chain has TRBV7-9 and TRBJ2-5; TCRdb proposes TRBD2, but this gene call is untestable without DNA. This CDR3 has 13 amino acids. Germline CDR1 and CDR2: SEHNR and FQNEAQ (reference sequence). The CDR3 loop is CASGSGGQETQYF.

V usage is TRBV15 and J usage is TRBJ2-1. This CDR3 is built from 14 residues. CDR1 is LNHNV and CDR2 is YYDKDF in the germline V gene (reference sequence). CDR3 protein: CATSRPLGYNEQFF.

This rearrangement joins TRBV20-1 to TRBJ2-7; the D gene TCRdb calls, TRBD2, cannot be checked with no DNA. The CDR3 has 14 amino acids. Germline V gives CDR1 DFQATT, CDR2 SNEGSKA (reference sequence). The CDR3 loop is CSASRPGGSYEQYF.

The gene calls are TRBV12-5 and TRBJ2-7; the D call from TCRdb, TRBD2, cannot be confirmed without DNA. The CDR3 length is 16 residues. Germline assignment: CDR1 LGHNT and CDR2 FRNRAP. The CDR3 sequence is CASGLVPAGRAYEQYF.

V usage is TRBV28 and J usage is TRBJ2-3; lacking DNA, the TRBD1 call made by TCRdb goes unchecked. The CDR3 contains 15 residues. Germline values: CDR1 MDHEN, CDR2 SYDVKM. CDR3 in amino acids: CASSLSRGRPDVQYF.

This chain joins TRBV2 and TRBJ2-7; absent DNA, TCRdb's TRBD2 call cannot be checked. There are 13 residues in the CDR3. Germline-derived CDR1 and CDR2 are SNHLY and FYNNEI. Here the CDR3 reads CACRARTGGEQYF.

The chain couples TRBV29-1 to TRBJ1-2; TCRdb names TRBD1, which stays unverified in the absence of DNA. CDR1 is SQVTM, CDR2 ANQGSEA, per germline. The CDR3 contains 14 residues. CDR3 protein: CSVPHGQDQRGYTF. Using reference TRBV29-1 and TRBJ1-2 for the parts outside the CDR3, the full variable domain is SAVISQKPSRDICQRGTSLTIQCQVDSQVTMMFWYRQQPGQSLTLIATANQGSEATYESGFVIDKFPISRPNLTFSTLTVSNMSPEDSSIYLCSVPHGQDQRGYTFGSGTRLTVV.

This chain connects TRBV6-1 to TRBJ2-7; TCRdb outputs TRBD1, but without DNA this stays unchecked. Germline-derived CDR1 and CDR2 are MNHNS and SASEGT. The CDR3 is made up of 13 amino acids. CDR3 loop: CASGTENTYEQYF.

The V gene is TRBV20-1, the J gene TRBJ1-1; the D call from TCRdb, TRBD1, cannot be confirmed without DNA. The CDR3 is made up of 14 amino acids. Germline values: CDR1 DFQATT, CDR2 SNEGSKA (reference sequence). The CDR3 loop is CSARYRGRGTEAFF.